These 10 T cell receptor beta chains share one sample of origin, sequenced in a study of regulatory T cells in long-lasting Graves disease. Libraries of TCR beta came from iRepertoire HTBI primers plus Arm-PCR of CDR3 regions. Each CDR3 protein is one row after TCRdb ran MiXCR on the multiplex PCR reads. The sample includes 400,000 or so distinct CDR3 sequences, less than 25% of them seen just once. Specified time point: persistent/refractory GD, antithyroid drugs over 5 years with positive TRAb. Preparation of the TCR library used RNA extracted from PBMCs. Here the sequenced sample was peripheral blood mononuclear cells (PBMCs), taken when the disease was refractory, from a patient treated with antithyroid drugs. Receptors were obtained from a female donor with Graves disease.

This chain joins TRBV29-1 and TRBJ1-2, with D perhaps TRBD1 (6 bases). The V end lost 4 bases, the J end lost 6 bases, and 12 bases lay between the germline ends. The CDR3 spans 12 residues. Germline CDR1 reads SQVTM; CDR2 reads ANQGSEA. The CDR3 DNA reads as TGCAGCGTTGTAGGCGGGGGGCATGGCTACACCTTC. Translated: CSVVGGGHGYTF.

This clonotype was seen more than once but under ten times. This chain links TRBV7-2 with TRBJ2-5; 9 nucleotides align to TRBD1. Germline CDR1 SGHTA, CDR2 FQGNSA. V was clipped by 3 bases and J by 4 bases; unmatched bases: 6. The CDR3 has 15 amino acids. The CDR3 loop is CASSLGQGMRETQYF. CDR3 nucleotides: TGTGCCAGCAGCTTGGGACAGGGAATGCGAGAGACCCAGTACTTC.

The genes are TRBV27 and TRBJ2-3; 9 bases map to TRBD1. The CDR3 loop spans 14 amino acids. V trimming: 6 bases; J trimming: 2 bases; junction bases outside the gene matches: 3. Germline V CDR1 and CDR2: MNHEY, SMNVEV (reference sequence). CDR3 DNA: TGTGCCAGCAGGAGGGACAGGGCCACAGATACGCAGTATTTT. It specifies CASRRDRATDTQYF.

The chain carries TRBV12-3 or TRBV12-4 and TRBJ2-1; no reliable D call. The length of the CDR3 is 12 residues. V lost 6 bases, J lost 10 bases, and 13 bases lay in between. The CDR3 DNA follows: TGTGCCAGCAGCCCCCTGGGTTTCGAGCAGTTCTTC. As protein: CASSPLGFEQFF.

By frequency in the sample, this clonotype is medium-sized. This chain joins TRBV5-1 and TRBJ1-1, with D possibly matching TRBD1 (5 bases). Trimming took off 0 bases at V and 7 bases at J, with 10 bases between the two ends. The germline V gene encodes CDR1 SGHRS and CDR2 YFSETQ. This CDR3 comprises 13 residues. CDR3: CASSLDRRGEAFF. The CDR3 DNA follows: TGCGCCAGCAGCTTGGACCGAAGGGGTGAAGCTTTCTTT.

This rearrangement joins TRBV27 to TRBJ1-6, with TRBD1 identical over 9 bases. The V gene's germline CDR1 is MNHEY and CDR2 SMNVEV (reference sequence). This CDR3 contains 14 residues. The ends lost 6 bases at V and 7 bases at J; junction bases unmatched: 4. The CDR3 spells CASSPTGGNSPLHF. The CDR3 coding sequence is TGTGCCAGCAGCCCGACAGGGGGAAATTCACCCCTCCACTTT.

At least ten counts were recorded for this clonotype. The rearrangement links TRBV11-1 to TRBJ1-1; the match to TRBD1 covers 7 bases. J lost 4 bases, V lost 5 bases, and 4 bases had no gene match. The CDR3 totals 13 residues. Germline CDR1 and CDR2: SGHAT and FQDESV (reference sequence). Here the CDR3 reads CASSRQGGTEAFF. The CDR3 bases are TGTGCCAGCAGCCGACAGGGAGGCACTGAAGCTTTCTTT.

CDR3 protein: CASGPETSHWANVLTF. Written as DNA, the CDR3 is TGTGCCAGCGGCCCTGAGACATCTCACTGGGCCAACGTCCTGACTTTC. This chain joins TRBV6-2 or TRBV6-3 and TRBJ2-6; unclear D gene. Deletions cut 8 bases from V and 5 bases from J, with 19 bases between. Germline V gene sequence: CDR1 MNHEY, CDR2 SVGEGT. The CDR3 sequence is 16 residues long.

The chain is built from TRBV7-3 and TRBJ2-7; D unclear. The V gene lost 1 base and the J gene lost 1 base, with 17 bases spanning the gap. The CDR3 totals 17 residues. CDR1 and CDR2 from the germline V gene are SGHTA and FQGTGA. CDR3 amino acids: CASSLIPVPEESYEQYF. For the CDR3, the DNA is TGTGCCAGCAGCTTAATTCCGGTTCCGGAAGAGTCCTACGAGCAGTACTTC. The whole variable domain, filled in from reference TRBV7-3 and TRBJ2-7, reads GAGVSQTPSNKVTEKGKYVELRCDPISGHTALYWYRQSLGQGPEFLIYFQGTGAADDSGLPNDRFFAVRPEGSVSTLKIQRTERGDSAVYLCASSLIPVPEESYEQYFGPGTRLTVT.

This clonotype has at least ten counts. V gene TRBV6-1 combines with J gene TRBJ2-2, with TRBD1 as a possible D gene (5 bases). The length of the CDR3 is 15 residues. Trimming cost V 4 bases and J 1 base, with 10 bases left between them. The V gene's germline CDR1 is MNHNS and CDR2 SASEGT. CDR3 bases: TGTGCCAGCAGTGTTGCAGGGATGAACACCGGGGAGCTGTTTTTT. Residues: CASSVAGMNTGELFF.